The sequence of this T cell receptor (beta chain) was determined in a study of memory CD8 T cells in hepatitis C reinfection. Turning to the study itself: A positive HCV RNA test after two negatives ≥60 days apart defined reinfection. Study-level results: With five donors, public clonotype conclusions could not be definitive.

Note on this clone: What it binds is unknown.

The assay was immunoSEQ multiplex PCR, and TCRdb's table has in-frame clones only and misses some. The table shows about 43,000 clones, with roughly 87% occurring only once. The CDR3 covers 16 residues. The germline CDR1 and CDR2 sequences are LGHNA and YSLEER. Germline trimming cut 1 base from V and 4 bases from J; bases unmatched to any gene: 4. Time point here: late/post reinfection, 12 to 24 weeks after detection. TCR sequencing was done directly ex vivo on sorted cells, without expansion in vitro. Sequences were obtained from naive CD8+ T cells sorted from blood. The rearrangement joins TRBV4-3 to TRBJ2-3, with 11 positions matching TRBD2. The receptor's source is a man aged 18 to 29 with hepatitis C virus infection. CDR3 bases: TGCGCCAGCAGCCAAGGGGATAGCGGGGGGGCAGATACGCAGTATTTT. This codes for CASSQGDSGGADTQYF.